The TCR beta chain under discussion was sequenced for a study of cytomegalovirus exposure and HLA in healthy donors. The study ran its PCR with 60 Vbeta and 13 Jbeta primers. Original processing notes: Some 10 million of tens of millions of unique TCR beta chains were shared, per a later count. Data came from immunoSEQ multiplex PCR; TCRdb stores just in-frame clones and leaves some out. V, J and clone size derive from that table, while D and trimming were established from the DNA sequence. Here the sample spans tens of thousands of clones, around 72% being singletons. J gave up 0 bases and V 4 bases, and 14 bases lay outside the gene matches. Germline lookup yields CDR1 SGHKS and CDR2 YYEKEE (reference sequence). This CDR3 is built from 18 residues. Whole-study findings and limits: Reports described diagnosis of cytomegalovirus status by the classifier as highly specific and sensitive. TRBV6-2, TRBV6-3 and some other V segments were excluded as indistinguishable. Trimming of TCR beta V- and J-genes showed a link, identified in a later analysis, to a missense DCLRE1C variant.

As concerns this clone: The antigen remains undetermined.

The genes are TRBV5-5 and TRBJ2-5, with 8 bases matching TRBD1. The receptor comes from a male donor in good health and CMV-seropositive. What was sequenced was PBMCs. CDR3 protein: CASSHWGRGPLDQETQYF. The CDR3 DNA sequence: TGTGCCAGCAGCCACTGGGGCAGGGGGCCACTGGACCAAGAGACCCAGTACTTC.